This record covers a single TCR beta chain. The target antigen is unknown. Donors had recovered from mild-to-severe COVID-19. This record comes from a study of CD4 T cell repertoires in COVID-19. Overall study findings and caveats: Suggested intraclonal diversification: top SARS-CoV-2-reactive clonotypes appeared in two or three memory subsets.

This table comes from immunoSEQ multiplex PCR, and its TCRdb copy is limited to in-frame clones, with some not included. The table records some 80,000 clones, approximately 83% of them present only once. CDR1 is MNHEY and CDR2 is SVGAGI in the germline V gene. Trimming cost V 10 bases and J 3 bases; bases outside gene matches: 11. The CDR3 runs to 14 residues. This receptor was obtained from a human donor who had COVID-19. Specimen: CD4+ T cells from peripheral blood, collected after recovery from COVID-19. The chain is built from TRBV6-5 and TRBJ2-7; 8 nucleotides agree with TRBD2. This chain's CDR3 is CATPGETSVYEQYF. CDR3 nucleotides: TGTGCCACGCCAGGCGAGACTAGCGTCTACGAGCAGTACTTC.